A selection of T cell receptor beta chains follows, all from one sample in a study of patients and donors after allogeneic stem cell transplantation. TCRdb called the RT-PCR reads again in MiXCR, with one record for every CDR3 protein. Of 150,000 to 250,000 distinct CDR3 sequences listed, 41% were seen once; the top ten hold approximately 32%. Sequenced sample: blood, either unsorted or a sorted T cell fraction (not recorded which). Source of these receptors: a human donor who was either an allogeneic HSCT recipient or a stem cell or donor lymphocyte infusion donor (not recorded which). It is not recorded whose cells these are; they may come from a transplant donor. Both conserved end residues are part of each CDR3. Fields, in order: clone size, D gene, V gene, J gene, CDR3 DNA, CDR3 protein. The D gene is left open where the match is weak. Some rows mark clone size as missing; the rest say once, few, many or name a class of expanded clone.

NA	TRBD1	TRBV6-2/TRBV6-3	TRBJ2-7	TGTGCCAGCAGTGACAGGGTCGAGCACGAGCAGTACTTC	CASSDRVEHEQYF
NA	NA	TRBV27	TRBJ1-1	TGTGCCAGCAGTTCCTCGGGAGGAAACACTGAAGCTTTCTTT	CASSSSGGNTEAFF
NA	NA	TRBV7-9	TRBJ2-2	TGTGCCAGCAGCTTAGCGCAGGACCCCCGAGAGGAGCTGTTTTTT	CASSLAQDPREELFF
NA	TRBD1	TRBV27	TRBJ2-7	TGTGCCAGCAGTCCCCGGGACAGGGTAGCCTACGAGCAGTACTTC	CASSPRDRVAYEQYF
few	NA	TRBV20-1	TRBJ1-1	TGCAGTGCCCCAAGGCCAGGGCACCCTGAAGCTTTCTTT	CSAPRPGHPEAFF
NA	TRBD2	TRBV5-1	TRBJ2-3	TGCGCCAGCAACGAGCGGGAGGCCGCAGATACGCAGTATTTT	CASNEREAADTQYF
NA	TRBD2	TRBV7-9	TRBJ2-5	TGTGCCAGCAGCTTTCCCCAGCGGGGACACCAAGAGACCCAGTACTTC	CASSFPQRGHQETQYF
NA	NA	TRBV7-8	TRBJ1-5	TGTGCCAGCAACAAAGGGTGGGTTGAGCAGCCCCAGCATTTT	CASNKGWVEQPQHF
NA	NA	TRBV6-5	TRBJ1-2	TGTGCCAGCAACGGGGCCCCCTATGGCTACACCTTC	CASNGAPYGYTF
NA	NA	TRBV7-9	TRBJ2-7	TGTGCCAGCAGCATCACCGGGACAAACCCCTACGAGCAGTACTTC	CASSITGTNPYEQYF
NA	NA	TRBV3-1	TRBJ1-5	TGTGCCAGCAGCCAGTGGGGGTATAGCAATCAGCCCCAGCATTTT	CASSQWGYSNQPQHF
few	NA	TRBV24-1	TRBJ1-2	TGTGCCACCAGTGAGGAGGACAGAAACTATGGCTACACCTTC	CATSEEDRNYGYTF
NA	NA	TRBV12-3/TRBV12-4	TRBJ2-3	TGTGCCAGCAGTTTAGCCCCCCTAGGGGTAAGCACAGATACGCAGTATTTT	CASSLAPLGVSTDTQYF
NA	TRBD1	TRBV5-1	TRBJ1-4	TGCGCCAGCACCGATGGACAGGGTTCTGAAAAACTGTTTTTT	CASTDGQGSEKLFF
NA	NA	TRBV7-6	TRBJ2-1	TGTGCCAGCAGCTTAGCGGAGGGATACAATGAGCAGTTCTTC	CASSLAEGYNEQFF
NA	TRBD2	TRBV5-4	TRBJ2-6	TGTGCCAGCAGCTTCGGGACTAGCGGGATCAACTCTGGGGCCAACGTCCTGACTTTC	CASSFGTSGINSGANVLTF
few	NA	TRBV12-3/TRBV12-4	TRBJ1-3	TGTGCCAGCAGTTTACGGGGCCGAAACACCATATATTTT	CASSLRGRNTIYF
NA	NA	TRBV6-6	TRBJ1-2	TGTGCCAGCAGTTACTCCGATAATCCTCAGGGGAGGGACTTAAGAGGCTACACCTTC	CASSYSDNPQGRDLRGYTF
once	NA	TRBV28	TRBJ2-1	TGTGCCAGCAGTATAACCGGGTCCTACAATGAGCAGTTCTTC	CASSITGSYNEQFF
NA	NA	TRBV6-6	TRBJ2-7	TGTGCCAGCAGTCCCAGGGACTTAAGCCCAGGGGACTACTACGAGCAGTACTTC	CASSPRDLSPGDYYEQYF
once	TRBD2	TRBV5-1	TRBJ2-1	TGCGCCAGCAGACTAGCGGGACCTTCCTACAATGAGCAGTTCTTC	CASRLAGPSYNEQFF
NA	NA	TRBV5-6	TRBJ1-1	TGTGCCAGCAGCTTGGGACAGTGGGAGAACACTGAAGCTTTCTTT	CASSLGQWENTEAFF